This TCR beta chain was observed in a study of blood T cell repertoires in COVID-19. Libraries were prepared by immunoSEQ multiplex PCR; TCRdb keeps only in-frame clonotypes and omits some of them. The sample contains 300,000 to 450,000 clones, roughly 80% of which appear only once. The CDR3 totals 17 residues. V dropped 0 bases and J dropped 2; count of bases not matched to a gene: 8. The germline CDR1 and CDR2 sequences are SGHRS and YFSETQ. The TCR sequence derives from a human donor with acute or convalescent COVID-19. The donor label of this sample is uncertain. Sequencing was performed on peripheral blood. The V and J genes are TRBV5-1 and TRBJ2-5, with 9 bases aligning to TRBD2. CDR3 in DNA: TGCGCCAGCAGCTTGGGGTATGGTAGCGGGGGACAAGAGACCCAGTACTTC. The encoded protein is CASSLGYGSGGQETQYF. The complete variable domain, with remaining parts taken from reference TRBV5-1 and TRBJ2-5, reads KAGVTQTPRYLIKTRGQQVTLSCSPISGHRSVSWYQQTPGQGLQFLFEYFSETQRNKGNFPGRFSGRQFSNSRSEMNVSTLELGDSALYLCASSLGYGSGGQETQYFGPGTRLLVL.